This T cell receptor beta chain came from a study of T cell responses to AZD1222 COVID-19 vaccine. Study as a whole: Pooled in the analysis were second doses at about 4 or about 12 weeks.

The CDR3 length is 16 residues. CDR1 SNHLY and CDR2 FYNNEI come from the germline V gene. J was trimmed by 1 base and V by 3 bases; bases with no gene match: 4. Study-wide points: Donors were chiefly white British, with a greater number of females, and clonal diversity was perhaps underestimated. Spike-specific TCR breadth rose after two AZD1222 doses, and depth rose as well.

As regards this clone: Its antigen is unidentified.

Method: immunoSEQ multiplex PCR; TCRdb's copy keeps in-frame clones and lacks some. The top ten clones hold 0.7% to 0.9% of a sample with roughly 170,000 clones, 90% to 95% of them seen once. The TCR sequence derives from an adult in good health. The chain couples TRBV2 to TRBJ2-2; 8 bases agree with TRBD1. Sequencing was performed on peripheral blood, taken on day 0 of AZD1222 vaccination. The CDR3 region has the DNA TGTGCCAGCAGTGATCAGGGGGCTGTGAACACCGGGGAGCTGTTTTTT. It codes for CASSDQGAVNTGELFF.